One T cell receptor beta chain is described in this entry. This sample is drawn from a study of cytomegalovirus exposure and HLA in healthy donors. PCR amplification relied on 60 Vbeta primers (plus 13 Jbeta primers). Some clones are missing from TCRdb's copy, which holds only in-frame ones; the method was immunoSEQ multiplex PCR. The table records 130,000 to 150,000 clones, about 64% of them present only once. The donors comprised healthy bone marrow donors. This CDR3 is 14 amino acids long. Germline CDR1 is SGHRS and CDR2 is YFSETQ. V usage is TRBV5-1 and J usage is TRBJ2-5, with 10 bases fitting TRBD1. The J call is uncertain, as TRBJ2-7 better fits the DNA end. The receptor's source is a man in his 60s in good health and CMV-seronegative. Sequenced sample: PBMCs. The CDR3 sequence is CASRPGQGIGEQYF. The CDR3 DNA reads TGCGCCAGCAGGCCGGGACAGGGGATCGGCGAGCAGTACTTC.